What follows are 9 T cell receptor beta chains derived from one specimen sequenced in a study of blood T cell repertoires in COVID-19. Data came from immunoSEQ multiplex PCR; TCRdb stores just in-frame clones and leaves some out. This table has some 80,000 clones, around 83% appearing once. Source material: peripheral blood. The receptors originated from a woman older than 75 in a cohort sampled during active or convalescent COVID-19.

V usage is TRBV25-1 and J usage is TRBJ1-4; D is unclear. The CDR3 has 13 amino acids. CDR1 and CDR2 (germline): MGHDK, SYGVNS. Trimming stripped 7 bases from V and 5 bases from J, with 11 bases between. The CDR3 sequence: CASNYGLNEKLFF. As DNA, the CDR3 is TGTGCCAGCAACTACGGCCTAAATGAAAAACTGTTTTTT.

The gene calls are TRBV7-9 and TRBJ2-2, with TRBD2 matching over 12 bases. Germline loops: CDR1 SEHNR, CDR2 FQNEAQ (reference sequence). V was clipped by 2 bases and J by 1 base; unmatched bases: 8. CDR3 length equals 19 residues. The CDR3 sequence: CASSLQGGLAGRNTGELFF. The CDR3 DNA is TGTGCCAGCAGCTTACAGGGAGGACTAGCGGGACGGAACACCGGGGAGCTGTTTTTT.

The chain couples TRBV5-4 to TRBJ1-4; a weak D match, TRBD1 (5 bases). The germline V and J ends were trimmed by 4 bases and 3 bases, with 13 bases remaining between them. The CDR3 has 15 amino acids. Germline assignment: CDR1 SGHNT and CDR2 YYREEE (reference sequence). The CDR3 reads CASSRSGNPNEKLFF. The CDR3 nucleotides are TGTGCCAGCAGCCGGTCAGGGAACCCTAATGAAAAACTGTTTTTT.

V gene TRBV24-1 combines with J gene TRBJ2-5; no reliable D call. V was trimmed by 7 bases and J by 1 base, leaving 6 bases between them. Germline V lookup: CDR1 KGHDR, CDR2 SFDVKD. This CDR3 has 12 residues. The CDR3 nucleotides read TGTGCCACCAGACTCCCCCAAGAGACCCAGTACTTC. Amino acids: CATRLPQETQYF.

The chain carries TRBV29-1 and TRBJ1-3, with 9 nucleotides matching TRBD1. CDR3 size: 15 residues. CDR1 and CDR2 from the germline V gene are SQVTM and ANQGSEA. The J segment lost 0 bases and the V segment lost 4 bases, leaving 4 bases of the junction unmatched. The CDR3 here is CSVGDRAASGNTIYF. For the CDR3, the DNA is TGCAGCGTTGGGGACAGGGCCGCCTCTGGAAACACCATATATTTT.

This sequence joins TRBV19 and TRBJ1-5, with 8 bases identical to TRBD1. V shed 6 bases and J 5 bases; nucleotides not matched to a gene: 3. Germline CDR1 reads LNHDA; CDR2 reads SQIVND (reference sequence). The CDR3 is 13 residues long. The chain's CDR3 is CASRARGHQPQHF. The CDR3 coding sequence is TGTGCCAGTAGAGCCAGGGGGCATCAGCCCCAGCATTTT.

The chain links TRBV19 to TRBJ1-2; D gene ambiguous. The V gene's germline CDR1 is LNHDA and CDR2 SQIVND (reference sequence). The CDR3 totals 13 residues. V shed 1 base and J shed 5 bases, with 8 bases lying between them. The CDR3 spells CASSIGRGYGYTF. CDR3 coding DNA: TGTGCCAGTAGTATAGGTAGAGGGTATGGCTACACCTTC.

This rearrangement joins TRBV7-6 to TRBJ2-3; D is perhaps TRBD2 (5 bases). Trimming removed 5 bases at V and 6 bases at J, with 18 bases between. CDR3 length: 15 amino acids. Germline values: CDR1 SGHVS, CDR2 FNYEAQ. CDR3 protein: CASSPRRGSWDTQYF. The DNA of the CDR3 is TGTGCCAGCAGCCCCCGGAGAGGGTCTTGGGATACGCAGTATTTT.

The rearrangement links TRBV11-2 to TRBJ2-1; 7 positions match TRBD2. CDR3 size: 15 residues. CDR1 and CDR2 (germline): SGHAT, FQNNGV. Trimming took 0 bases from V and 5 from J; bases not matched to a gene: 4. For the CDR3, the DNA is TGTGCCAGCAGCTTAGATGGGGACTATCACAATGAGCAGTTCTTC. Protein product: CASSLDGDYHNEQFF.